This TCR beta chain was sequenced during a study of blood T cells in healthy people across ages. Germline loops: CDR1 SGHTA, CDR2 FQGNSA. The CDR3 runs 14 residues. Sample-barcoded 5' priming and a J-beta primer mix drove a second PCR of roughly 6 to 12 cycles. TCRdb processed the 5' RACE reads anew with MiXCR; each CDR3 protein has one entry. The sample lists fewer than 800,000 distinct CDR3 sequences; more than 20% were seen once. Notes on this clonotype: Sequence at one end of the junction differs from germline and may be a read error.

This sample was shared with a second study, whose subject was T cells of mothers and their children. This second study notes: Overlap ran slightly, non-significantly higher for related than unrelated mother-child pairs.

The V gene is TRBV7-2, the J gene TRBJ1-5, with D unclear. Sequencing input: blood. This clonotype was obtained from a boy aged 10-17 years in good health. The CDR3 coding sequence is TGTGCCAGCAGCTTTTCCGGGGATAATCACCCCCAGCATTTT. Encoded protein: CASSFSGDNHPQHF.